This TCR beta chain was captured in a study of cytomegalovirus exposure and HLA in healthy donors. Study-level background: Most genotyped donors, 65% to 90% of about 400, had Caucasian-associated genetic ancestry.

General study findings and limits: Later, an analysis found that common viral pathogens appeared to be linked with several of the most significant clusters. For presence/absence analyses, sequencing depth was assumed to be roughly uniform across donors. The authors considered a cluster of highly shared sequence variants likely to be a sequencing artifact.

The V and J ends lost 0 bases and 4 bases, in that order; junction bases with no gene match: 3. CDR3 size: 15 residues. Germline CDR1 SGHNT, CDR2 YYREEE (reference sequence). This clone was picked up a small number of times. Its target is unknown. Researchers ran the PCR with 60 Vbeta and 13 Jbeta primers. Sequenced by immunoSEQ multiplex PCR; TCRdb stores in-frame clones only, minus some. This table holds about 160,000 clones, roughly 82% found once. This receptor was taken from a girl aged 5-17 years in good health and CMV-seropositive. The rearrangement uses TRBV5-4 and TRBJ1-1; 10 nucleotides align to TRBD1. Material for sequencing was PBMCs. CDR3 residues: CASSLVGTGATEAFF. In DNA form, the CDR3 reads TGTGCCAGCAGCTTGGTAGGGACAGGGGCCACTGAAGCTTTCTTT. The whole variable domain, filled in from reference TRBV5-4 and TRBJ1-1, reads ETGVTQSPTHLIKTRGQQVTLRCSSQSGHNTVSWYQQALGQGPQFIFQYYREEENGRGNFPPRFSGLQFPNYSSELNVNALELDDSALYLCASSLVGTGATEAFFGQGTRLTVV.